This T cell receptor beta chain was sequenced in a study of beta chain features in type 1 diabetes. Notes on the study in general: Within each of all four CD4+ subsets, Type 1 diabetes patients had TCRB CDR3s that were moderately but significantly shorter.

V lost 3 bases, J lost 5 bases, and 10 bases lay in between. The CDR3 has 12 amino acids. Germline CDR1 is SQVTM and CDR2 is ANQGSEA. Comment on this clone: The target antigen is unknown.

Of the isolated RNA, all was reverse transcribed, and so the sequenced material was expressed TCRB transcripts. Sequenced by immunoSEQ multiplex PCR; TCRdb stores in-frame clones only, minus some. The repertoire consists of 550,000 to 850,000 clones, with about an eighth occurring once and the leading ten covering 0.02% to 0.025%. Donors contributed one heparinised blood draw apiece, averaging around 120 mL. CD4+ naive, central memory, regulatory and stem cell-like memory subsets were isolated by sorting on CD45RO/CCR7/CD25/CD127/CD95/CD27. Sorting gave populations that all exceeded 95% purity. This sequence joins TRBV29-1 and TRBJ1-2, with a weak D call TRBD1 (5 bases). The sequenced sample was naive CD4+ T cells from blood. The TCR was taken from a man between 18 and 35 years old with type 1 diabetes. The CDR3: CSVDQGQYGYTF. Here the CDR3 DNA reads TGCAGCGTTGACCAGGGCCAGTATGGCTACACCTTC.